The source of this T cell receptor (beta chain) is a study of persistence of HIV-infected CD4 T cells. Study-level background: Multiple blood draws of up to about 200 mL, except a couple of donors with single leukapheresis.

Concerning this clone itself: Its antigen is as yet unknown.

The V and J ends lost 3 bases and 3 bases, in that order; junction bases with no gene match: 9. The length of the CDR3 is 17 residues. CDR1 SGHTA and CDR2 FQGNSA come from the germline V gene. An overlapping HIV-1 Gag peptide pool stimulated these cells at about 1 ug/peptide/mL. CD40L/CD69 double-negative CD45RO-high memory CD4+ T cells were collected. PBMCs were depleted of CD8+ T cells before stimulation. Findings and limits, study-wide: Antigen-responding cells were enriched for degenerate expanded CDR3beta sequences. The rare CMV-responding cells with HIV-1 proviruses were not separately TCR-sequenced.

The libraries were made with immunoSEQ version 4 in survey mode. Libraries were prepared by immunoSEQ multiplex PCR; TCRdb keeps only in-frame clonotypes and omits some of them. This sample has 35,000 or so clones; about 84% occur once, and the top ten carry around 5%. This sequence originates from an adult with HIV. The donor label of this sample is uncertain. The material was cultured CD4+ T cells from PBMCs, obtained from a patient who received antiretroviral therapy. J is TRBJ2-3 and V is TRBV7-2, with TRBD2 matching over 10 bases. The CDR3: CASSFHLSGGRTDTQYF. For the CDR3, the DNA is TGTGCCAGCAGCTTCCACCTTAGCGGGGGGAGAACAGATACGCAGTATTTT.